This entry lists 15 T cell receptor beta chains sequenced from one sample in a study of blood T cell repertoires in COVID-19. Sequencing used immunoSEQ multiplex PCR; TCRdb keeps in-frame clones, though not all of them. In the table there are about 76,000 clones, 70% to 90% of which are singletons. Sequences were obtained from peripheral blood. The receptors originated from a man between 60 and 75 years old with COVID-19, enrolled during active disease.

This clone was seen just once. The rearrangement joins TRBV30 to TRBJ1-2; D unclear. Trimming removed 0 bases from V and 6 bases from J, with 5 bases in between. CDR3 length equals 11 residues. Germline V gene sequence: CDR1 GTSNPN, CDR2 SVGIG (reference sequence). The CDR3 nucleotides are TGTGCCTGGAGTGTCCTTGATGGCTACACCTTC. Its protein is CAWSVLDGYTF.

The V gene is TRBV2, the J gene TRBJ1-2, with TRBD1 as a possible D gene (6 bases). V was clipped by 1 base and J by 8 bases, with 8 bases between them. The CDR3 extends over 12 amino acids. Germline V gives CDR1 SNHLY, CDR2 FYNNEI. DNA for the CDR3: TGTGCCAGCAGTGAAGGAGGGGGAGGCTACACCTTC. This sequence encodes CASSEGGGGYTF.

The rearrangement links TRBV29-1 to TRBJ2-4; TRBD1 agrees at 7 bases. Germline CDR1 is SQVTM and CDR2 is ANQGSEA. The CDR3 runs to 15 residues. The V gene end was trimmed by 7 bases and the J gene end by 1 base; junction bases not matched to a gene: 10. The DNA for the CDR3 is TGCAGCGCATCGGGACAGTCCATCGCCAAAAACATTCAGTACTTC. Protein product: CSASGQSIAKNIQYF.

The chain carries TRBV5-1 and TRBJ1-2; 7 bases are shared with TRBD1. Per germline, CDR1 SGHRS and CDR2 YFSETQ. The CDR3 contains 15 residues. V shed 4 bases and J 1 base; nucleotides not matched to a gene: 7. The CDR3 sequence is CASSQGQPLNYGYTF. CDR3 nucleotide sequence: TGCGCCAGCAGCCAGGGACAGCCCCTTAACTATGGCTACACCTTC.

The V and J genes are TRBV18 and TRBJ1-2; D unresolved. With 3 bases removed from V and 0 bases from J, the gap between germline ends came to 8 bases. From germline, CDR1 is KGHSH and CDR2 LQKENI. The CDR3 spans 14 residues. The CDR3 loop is CASSPATTNYGYTF. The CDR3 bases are TGTGCCAGCTCACCGGCGACAACTAACTATGGCTACACCTTC.

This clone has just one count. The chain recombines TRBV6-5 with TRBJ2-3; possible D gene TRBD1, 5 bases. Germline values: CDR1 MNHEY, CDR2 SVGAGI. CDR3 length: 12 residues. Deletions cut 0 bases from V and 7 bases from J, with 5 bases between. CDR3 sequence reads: CASSYSGHTQYF. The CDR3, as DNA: TGTGCCAGCAGTTACTCGGGGCATACGCAGTATTTT.

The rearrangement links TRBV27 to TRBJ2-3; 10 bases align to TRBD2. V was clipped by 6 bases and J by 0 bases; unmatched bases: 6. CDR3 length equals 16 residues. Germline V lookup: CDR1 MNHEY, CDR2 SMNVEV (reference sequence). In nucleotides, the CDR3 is TGTGCCAGCAGAACCCTAGCGGGAGTTAGCACAGATACGCAGTATTTT. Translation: CASRTLAGVSTDTQYF.

CDR3 bases: TGTGCCTGGACCGCGGCTAGCGGGGGGAATGAGCAGTTCTTC. This encodes CAWTAASGGNEQFF. The chain couples TRBV30 to TRBJ2-1; 11 bases match TRBD2. The length of the CDR3 is 14 residues. The ends lost 4 bases at V and 7 bases at J; junction bases unmatched: 6. CDR1 and CDR2 from the germline V gene are GTSNPN and SVGIG (reference sequence).

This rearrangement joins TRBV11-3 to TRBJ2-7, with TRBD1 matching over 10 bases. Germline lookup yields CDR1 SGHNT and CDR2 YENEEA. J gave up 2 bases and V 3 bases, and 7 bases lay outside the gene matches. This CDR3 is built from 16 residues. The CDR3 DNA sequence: TGTGCCAGCAGCTTTGGGACAGGGGACTTACCCTACGAGCAGTACTTC. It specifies CASSFGTGDLPYEQYF.

The CDR3 loop is CASSEASYFGTPDTQYF. The CDR3 nucleotides read TGTGCCAGCAGTGAAGCGAGTTACTTTGGTACCCCAGATACGCAGTATTTT. V is TRBV6-1 and J is TRBJ2-3; no reliable D call. The CDR3 runs 17 residues. Germline loops: CDR1 MNHNS, CDR2 SASEGT. The germline V and J ends were trimmed by 0 bases and 4 bases, with 17 bases remaining between them.

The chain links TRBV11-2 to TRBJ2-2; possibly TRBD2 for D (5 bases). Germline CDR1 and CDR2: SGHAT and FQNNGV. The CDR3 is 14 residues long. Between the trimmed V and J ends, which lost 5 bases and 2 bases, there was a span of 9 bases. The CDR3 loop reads CASSPLANTGELFF. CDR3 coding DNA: TGTGCCAGCAGCCCCCTAGCCAACACCGGGGAGCTGTTTTTT.

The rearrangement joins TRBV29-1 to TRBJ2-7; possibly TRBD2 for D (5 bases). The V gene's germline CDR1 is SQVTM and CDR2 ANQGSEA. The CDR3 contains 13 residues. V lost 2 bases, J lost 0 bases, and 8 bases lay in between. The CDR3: CSVELAISYEQYF. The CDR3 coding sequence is TGCAGCGTTGAATTAGCGATCTCCTACGAGCAGTACTTC.

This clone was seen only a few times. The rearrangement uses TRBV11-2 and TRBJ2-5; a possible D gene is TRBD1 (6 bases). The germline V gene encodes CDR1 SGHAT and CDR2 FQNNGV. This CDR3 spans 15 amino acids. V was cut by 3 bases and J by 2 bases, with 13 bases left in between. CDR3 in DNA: TGTGCCAGCAGCTTTCAAGGGGGACGACAAGAGACCCAGTACTTC. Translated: CASSFQGGRQETQYF.

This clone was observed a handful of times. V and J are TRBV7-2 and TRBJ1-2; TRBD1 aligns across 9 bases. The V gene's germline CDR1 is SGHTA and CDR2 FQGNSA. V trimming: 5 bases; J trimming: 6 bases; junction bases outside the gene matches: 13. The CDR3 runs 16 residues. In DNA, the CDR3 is TGTGCCAGCAGCCTCGCAACCACAGGGGGCGGTAATGGCTACACCTTC. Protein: CASSLATTGGGNGYTF.

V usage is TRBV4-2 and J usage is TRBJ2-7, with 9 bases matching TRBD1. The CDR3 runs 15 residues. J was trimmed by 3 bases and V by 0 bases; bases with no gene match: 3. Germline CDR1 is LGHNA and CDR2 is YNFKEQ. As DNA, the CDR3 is TGTGCCAGCAGCCAAGATTGGGGACAGGGCTACGAGCAGTACTTC. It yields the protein CASSQDWGQGYEQYF.